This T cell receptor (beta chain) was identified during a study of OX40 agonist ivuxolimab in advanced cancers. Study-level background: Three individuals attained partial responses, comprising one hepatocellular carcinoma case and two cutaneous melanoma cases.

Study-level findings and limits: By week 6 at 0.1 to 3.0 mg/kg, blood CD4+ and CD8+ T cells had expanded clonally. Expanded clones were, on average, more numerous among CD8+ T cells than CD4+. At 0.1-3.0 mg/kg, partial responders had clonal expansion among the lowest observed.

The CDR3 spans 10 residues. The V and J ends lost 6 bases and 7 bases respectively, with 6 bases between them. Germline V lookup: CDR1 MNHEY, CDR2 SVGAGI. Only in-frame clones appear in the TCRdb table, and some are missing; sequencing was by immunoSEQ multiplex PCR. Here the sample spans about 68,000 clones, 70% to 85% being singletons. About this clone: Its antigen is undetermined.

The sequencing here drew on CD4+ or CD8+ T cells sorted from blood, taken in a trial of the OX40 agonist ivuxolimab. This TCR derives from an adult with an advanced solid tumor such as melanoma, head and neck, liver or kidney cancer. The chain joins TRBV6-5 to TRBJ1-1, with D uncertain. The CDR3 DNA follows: TGTGCCAGCAGACAAAGTGAAGCTTTCTTT. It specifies CASRQSEAFF.